This T cell receptor beta chain was sequenced during a study of blood T cell repertoires in COVID-19. The assay was immunoSEQ multiplex PCR, and TCRdb's table has in-frame clones only and misses some. The table shows 350,000 to 450,000 clones, with more than 80% occurring only once. The V end lost 10 bases, the J end lost 4 bases, and 26 bases lay between the germline ends. CDR3 length: 17 amino acids. Looked up from germline, CDR1 is SNHLY and CDR2 is FYNNEI. This chain connects TRBV2 to TRBJ2-1; a weak D match, TRBD2 (5 bases). The receptor was derived from a man aged 25 to 40 who had recovered from COVID-19. The sample comprised PBMCs or T cells enriched from blood (not recorded which). The CDR3 DNA reads as TGTGCCACCGCCGGGATACTTAGAGGGTTTGGGTACAATGAGCAGTTCTTC. Its protein is CATAGILRGFGYNEQFF.